This TCR beta chain came from a study of T cells in Graves' hyperthyroidism and ophthalmopathy (dated by TCRdb to about 2019). Turning to the overall study: Peripheral blood was collected at initial diagnosis, before any treatment. To identify distinguishing TCR V-J signatures, a discovery cohort of around 100 patients was used, comprising 40 to 45 with Graves' ophthalmopathy and around 60 with stable Graves' hyperthyroidism. Prospective prediction of ophthalmopathy was tested in an independent validation cohort consisting of 18 hyperthyroidism patients and about 17 patients who later progressed to ophthalmopathy. The roughly 94 discovery patients were randomly divided into training and test sets at a 7:3 ratio. In more than 5 Graves' hyperthyroidism patients, the study also compared T-cell repertoires from thyroid tissue with T-cell repertoires from blood. Following sampling, methimazole starting at 30 mg daily was given to hyperthyroidism patients, and high-dose intravenous methylprednisolone was given to ophthalmopathy patients. The paper describes TCR Vbeta CDR3 sequencing of about 140 peripheral blood samples, made up of roughly 45 ophthalmopathy patients, approximately 76 hyperthyroidism patients and roughly 17 progressor patients.

Moderately to severely active disease, a Clinical Activity Score of at least 3, a NOSPECS grade of at least 4, and a duration under 3 months were present in ophthalmopathy patients. Any patient with an uncontrolled infection, another autoimmune disease, pregnancy or lactation was excluded. Clinical symptoms, serum thyroxine and TRAb, thyroid ultrasound, and orbital computed tomography formed the basis for the diagnoses. Ficoll-Paque density gradient centrifugation was used to isolate PBMCs from approximately 10 ml of fresh peripheral blood. Total RNA was extracted using Trizol reagent, and RNA quality was assessed on an Agilent 2100 Bioanalyzer. Trimming accounts for 4 bases at V and 3 bases at J, while the number of junction bases matched to no gene is 7. From the cysteine up to the phenylalanine, the CDR3 has a length of 18 residues. Only the CDR3 part of the read is kept: 54 bases, read in frame from the first base.

This clonotype appeared a few times. This clone's antigen is unknown. Base qualities were left out, and no much larger clone turns up one base away. What the study reported, not specific to this receptor: During validation, the model predicted progression to ophthalmopathy a median of approximately 7 months ahead of onset, with around 70% sensitivity and more than 72% specificity. Sample size was not statistically predetermined, and investigators were not blinded to group allocation. Most expanded thyroid clonotypes (frequency above 0.001) were also found in blood, which suggests that blood repertoires may mirror thyroid immune responses. A model built on a 13 V-J signature distinguished ophthalmopathy from stable hyperthyroidism, reaching 85% to 90% sensitivity and about 81% specificity in cross-validation and 80%/75% in testing.

The TCR beta CDR3 regions were amplified from RNA transcripts. For the first round of RT-PCR on the TCR CDR3, the HTBI primer set was used together with the Qiagen OneStep RT-PCR kit. Libraries were constructed in a second round of multiplex PCR, after which size selection and purification were performed. Libraries were sequenced paired-end with 100 bp reads on an Illumina HiSeq2000. Processing in the source paper ran as follows. SOAPnuke was used to process the raw data, throwing out any read that contained adapters or uncalled bases, had a mean Phred below 15, or lacked an exact constant-primer or identifier match. High-quality paired reads were merged using COPE v1.2.5, and each unique nucleotide sequence was defined as a clonotype. MiTCR v1.1 was used to align clonotypes to the IMGT TRBV, TRBD and TRBJ reference segments. Analysis was restricted to V-J combinations with a frequency above 0.0001, which covered roughly 99% of repertoires. A TCS score was defined as the ratio of F50 (clonal expansion) to E x V (chaos), with BLOSUM62-based TCRdist applied between CDR3 peptides within each V-J. Welch's t-statistics and random forest reduced 450 to 600 V-J features to under 15, which were used in a naive Bayes classifier (R e1071). TCRdb's own reprocessing of the public reads used fastp at Q25 and MiXCR and kept productive beta chains. Records with the same CDR3 protein are collapsed into one entry carrying the most frequent genes and DNA. In this record, the V and J calls reflect TCRdb's handling and not the investigators' own analysis. Present in this sample are some 490,000 distinct CDR3 sequences, 22% of which were seen just once. Of the sample, 45% to 55% falls within the top ten clones.

The sequence came from a woman between 70 and 85 years old with Graves' ophthalmopathy. The sequenced sample was blood. The chain is encoded by TRBV12-3 or TRBV12-4 joined to TRBJ2-3; a stretch of 16 junction bases matches TRBD2. The CDR3 reads CASSSGTSGRAPTDTQYF. At the DNA level, the sequence is TGTGCCAGCAGTTCCGGGACTAGCGGGAGGGCTCCAACAGATACGCAGTATTTT.